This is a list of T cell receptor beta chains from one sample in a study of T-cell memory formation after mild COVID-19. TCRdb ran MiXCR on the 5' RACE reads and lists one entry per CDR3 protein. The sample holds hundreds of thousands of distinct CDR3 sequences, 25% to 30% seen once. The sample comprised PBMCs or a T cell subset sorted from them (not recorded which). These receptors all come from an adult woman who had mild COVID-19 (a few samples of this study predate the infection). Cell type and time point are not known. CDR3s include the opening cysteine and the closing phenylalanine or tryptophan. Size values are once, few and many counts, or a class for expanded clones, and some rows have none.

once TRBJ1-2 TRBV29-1 CSVRQGAGYGYTF
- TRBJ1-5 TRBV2 CASSVGQPQHF
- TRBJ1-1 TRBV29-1 CSVAGDATEAFF
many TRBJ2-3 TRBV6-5 CATSAADTQYF
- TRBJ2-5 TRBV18 CASSPVGGRETQYF
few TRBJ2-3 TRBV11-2 CASSLTGINTDTQYF
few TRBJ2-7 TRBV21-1 CASCRNPKGLEQYF
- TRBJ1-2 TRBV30 CACETPGPVYGYTF
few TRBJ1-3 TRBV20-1 CSAAPGTGSGNTIYF
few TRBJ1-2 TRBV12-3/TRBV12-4 CASTWDRGDYGYTF
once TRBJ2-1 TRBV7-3 CASSYGPNLYNEQFF
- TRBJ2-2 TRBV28 CASSPRDRYTGELFF
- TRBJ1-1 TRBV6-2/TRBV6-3 CASSYSGVAEAFF
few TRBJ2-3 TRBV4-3 CASSQESGSVLNTQYF
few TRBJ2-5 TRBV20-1 CSARDTGGWGQETQYF
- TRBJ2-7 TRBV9 CASSASGTTLPYEQYF
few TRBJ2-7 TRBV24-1 CAPGGPGLDRGAYEQYF
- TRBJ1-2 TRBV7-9 CASSLLGDEANYGYTF
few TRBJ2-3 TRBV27 CASLPYGQGTDTQYF
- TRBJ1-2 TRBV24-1 CATSDLSRGYGYTF
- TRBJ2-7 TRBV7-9 CASSFLGLEQYF
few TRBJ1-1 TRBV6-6 CASSLQVPTGAFF
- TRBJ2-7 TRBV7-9 CASSLGTNKNEQYF
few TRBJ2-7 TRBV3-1 CASSQASFGEQYF
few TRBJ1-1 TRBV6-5 CASSYSWANTEAFF
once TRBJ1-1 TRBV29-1 CSVVPAANTEAFF
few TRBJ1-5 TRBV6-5 CASQGSNQPQHF
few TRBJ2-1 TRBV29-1 CSVDSPNEQFF
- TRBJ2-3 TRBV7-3 CASSYDGGTDTQYF
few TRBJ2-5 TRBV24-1 CATSRQGAPSGETQYF
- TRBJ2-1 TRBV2 CASSGLAVVNEQFF
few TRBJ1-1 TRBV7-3 CASSLTALARTEAFF
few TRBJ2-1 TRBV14 CASSQSLAGGNEQFF
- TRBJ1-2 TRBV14 CASSQESWDRAGYTF
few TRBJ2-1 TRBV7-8 CASSVRLADNYNEQFF
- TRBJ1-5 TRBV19 CASSMRNQPQHF
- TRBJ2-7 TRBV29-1 CSVEGQGKDEQYF
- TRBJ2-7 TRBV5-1 CASSLGGGRSYEQYF
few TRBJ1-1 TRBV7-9 CASSEDRVAEAFF
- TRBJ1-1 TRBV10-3 CAISEGTGQAYMNTEAFF
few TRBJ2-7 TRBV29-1 CSALAGGAEQYF
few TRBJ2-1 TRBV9 CASSGPSGPYNEQFF
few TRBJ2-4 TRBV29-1 CSVRGGRQYF
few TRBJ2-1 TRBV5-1 CASSPIAGPYNEQFF
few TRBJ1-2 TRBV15 CATSRDQGTATYGYTF
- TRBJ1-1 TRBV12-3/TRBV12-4 CASSLSNLNTEAFF
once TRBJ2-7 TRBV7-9 CASSLGYGTGDSYEQYF
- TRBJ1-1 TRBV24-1 CATSVGGDTEAFF
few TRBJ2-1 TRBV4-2 CASSQDLAGVFYEQFF
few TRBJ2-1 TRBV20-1 CSARDLGLSPNEQFF
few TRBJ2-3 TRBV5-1 CATKGLDTDTQYF
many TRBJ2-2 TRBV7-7 CASSLGPTGELFF
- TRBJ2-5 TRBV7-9 CASSLDPGQGKQTQYF
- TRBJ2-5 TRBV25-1 CASSDWDQETQYF
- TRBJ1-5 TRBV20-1 CSARNDRGDQPQHF
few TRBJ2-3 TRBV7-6 CASSSNWGRVGADTQYF
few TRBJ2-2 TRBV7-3 CASTSAGTGELFF
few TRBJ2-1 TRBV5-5 CASSSPGHNEQFF